This T cell receptor beta chain was profiled in a study of blood T cells in healthy people across ages. A second PCR, run for roughly 7 to 11 cycles, used a sample-barcoded 5' primer plus a J-beta primer mix. TCRdb itself ran the 5' RACE reads through MiXCR, one entry per CDR3 protein. The sample consists of under 2 million distinct CDR3 sequences, about 35% of them appearing once. On this clonotype itself: No antigen is known for it.

Every sample gave at least 5.5 micrograms of total RNA when it was extracted. The CDR3 sequence is 12 residues long. The germline V and J ends were trimmed by 3 bases and 4 bases, with 7 bases remaining between them. Germline CDR1 reads DFQATT; CDR2 reads SNEGSKA (reference sequence). Study observations and caveats: The donors' CMV status was not determined, possibly confounding changes in expanded clonotypes. Whereas aged donors had fewer naive CD4+ cells, long-lived donors had more of them and higher diversity.

J is TRBJ2-1 and V is TRBV20-1; no clear D. This clonotype originated in a woman in her twenties or thirties in good health. The sample consisted of blood. The CDR3 spells CSARSLYNEQFF. The CDR3 DNA reads TGCAGTGCTAGGAGCCTTTACAATGAGCAGTTCTTC.